This TCR beta chain was sequenced during a study of T cells in Graves' hyperthyroidism and ophthalmopathy (dated by TCRdb to about 2019). For the study in its entirety: Peripheral blood was sampled at the time of initial diagnosis, prior to any treatment. To identify distinguishing TCR V-J signatures, a discovery cohort of some 100 patients was used, comprising 43 with Graves' ophthalmopathy and some 60 with stable Graves' hyperthyroidism. An independent validation cohort of under 20 hyperthyroidism patients and approximately 17 patients who later progressed to ophthalmopathy tested prospective prediction of ophthalmopathy. The roughly 94 discovery patients were randomly split 7:3 into training and test sets. Thyroid tissue and blood T-cell repertoires from six Graves' hyperthyroidism patients were also compared in the study. After blood sampling, hyperthyroidism patients were treated with methimazole at a starting dose of 30 mg daily, and ophthalmopathy patients were treated with high-dose intravenous methylprednisolone. The paper describes TCR Vbeta CDR3 sequencing of 120 to 150 peripheral blood samples, made up of about 40 ophthalmopathy patients, more than 70 hyperthyroidism patients and 17 progressor patients. The study at large found these results: During validation, the model predicted progression to ophthalmopathy a median of around six months ahead of onset, with 60% to 71% sensitivity and roughly 72% specificity. A 13 V-J signature model separated ophthalmopathy from stable hyperthyroidism, with about 88% sensitivity and 81.08% specificity in cross-validation and 80%/75% in testing. Most expanded thyroid clonotypes (frequency above 0.001) were also detected in blood, a finding suggesting that blood repertoires may reflect thyroid immune responses. No statistical method was used to fix the sample size in advance, and group allocation was not hidden from the investigators.

In the ophthalmopathy patients, disease was moderately to severely active, with a Clinical Activity Score of 3 or more, a NOSPECS grade of 4 or more, and a duration of less than 3 months. Patients with uncontrolled infections, other autoimmune diseases, pregnancy or lactation were excluded. Diagnoses relied on clinical symptoms, serum thyroxine and TRAb, thyroid ultrasound and orbital computed tomography. PBMCs were separated from around 9.1 ml of fresh peripheral blood using Ficoll-Paque density gradient centrifugation. Trizol reagent was used to extract total RNA, and RNA quality was then checked on an Agilent 2100 Bioanalyzer. The CDR1 and CDR2 encoded by the germline V gene are MGHRA and YSYEKL. V is shortened by 2 bases, J by 10 bases, and the region joining them spans 15 bases. The CDR3 goes from the cysteine to the phenylalanine over 14 residues. Left in the record is the CDR3 DNA by itself, 42 bases read in frame from the first base.

Worth noting for this clonotype: Its target antigen remains unknown. One base away there is no much larger clone; base qualities are not given.

TCR beta CDR3 regions were amplified from RNA transcripts. The TCR CDR3 was subjected to a first round of RT-PCR using the HTBI primer set and the Qiagen OneStep RT-PCR kit. A second multiplex PCR round built the libraries, followed by size selection and purification. The libraries were sequenced on an Illumina HiSeq2000 using paired-end 100 bp reads. The original pipeline was this. SOAPnuke was used to process the raw data, removing reads that contained adapters or uncalled bases, had a mean Phred below 15, or lacked an exact match to the constant primer or identifier. COPE v1.2.5 was used to merge high-quality paired reads, and clonotypes were defined as unique nucleotide sequences. MiTCR v1.1 was used to align clonotypes to the IMGT TRBV, TRBD and TRBJ reference segments. The analysis included only V-J combinations with a frequency above 0.0001, which together covered 99% to 99.2% of the repertoires. A TCS score was defined as the ratio of F50 (clonal expansion) to E x V (chaos), with BLOSUM62-based TCRdist applied between CDR3 peptides within each V-J. Welch's t-statistics and random forest reduced fewer than 600 V-J features to some 14, which were used in a naive Bayes classifier (R e1071). TCRdb ran its own pipeline on the public reads, namely fastp trimming at Q25 and MiXCR clone calling, and kept in-frame beta chains. Every distinct CDR3 protein forms one entry, paired with its most common genes and DNA. What appears here as the V and J calls and clone size reflects TCRdb's work, not the paper's. The sample table contains about 600,000 distinct CDR3 sequences; only one count was recorded for 12% to 15% of them. Jointly, the top ten make up around 7% of the sample.

The sample comprised blood. The chain is made from TRBV4-1 and TRBJ2-1, with no reliable assignment of the D segment. The sequence came from a woman aged 18-30 years with Graves' ophthalmopathy. CDR3 sequence: CASSQLLIGWEQFF. The DNA reads TGCGCCAGCAGCCAACTGTTGATAGGATGGGAGCAGTTCTTC.